These 17 T cell receptor beta chains were all obtained from the same sample, sequenced in a study of identical twins. TCRdb re-derived calls from the 5' RACE reads in MiXCR, one entry per CDR3 protein. There are more than 400,000 distinct CDR3 sequences in the sample; 15% occur only once, and about 0.4% lies in the top ten. These sequences were also reported in another study, on yellow fever vaccine responses in identical twins.

The sample was CD4+ T cells sorted from blood. These receptors originate from a woman under 30 in good health.

The V and J genes are TRBV5-1 and TRBJ2-3, with 9 bases fitting TRBD2. Germline-derived CDR1 and CDR2 are SGHRS and YFSETQ. The CDR3 contains 19 residues. V gave up 1 base and J gave up 0 bases; unmatched junction bases: 12. In nucleotides, the CDR3 is TGCGCCAGCAGCTTGATCCGGCTAGCGGGGCGAACTAGCACAGATACGCAGTATTTT. Translated, it gives CASSLIRLAGRTSTDTQYF.

V usage is TRBV19 and J usage is TRBJ2-7; D not resolved. Germline values: CDR1 LNHDA, CDR2 SQIVND (reference sequence). The CDR3 is 15 amino acids. Trimming pared 0 bases from V and 0 bases from J, leaving 9 bases between. CDR3 DNA: TGTGCCAGTAGTATAGATTACGGCACCTCCTACGAGCAGTACTTC. Translated: CASSIDYGTSYEQYF.

V usage is TRBV3-1 and J usage is TRBJ2-1, with 12 bases matching TRBD2. The germline V gene encodes CDR1 LGHDT and CDR2 YNNKEL (reference sequence). The CDR3 runs to 20 residues. J lost 5 bases, V lost 2 bases, and 16 bases had no gene match. The CDR3 bases are TGTGCCAGCAGCCAAACTCTAGCGGGGGGGGTCCGTCTCCTAGACAATGAGCAGTTCTTC. Amino acid sequence: CASSQTLAGGVRLLDNEQFF.

In its sample, this clonotype was seen a few times. This chain joins TRBV2 and TRBJ2-2; 7 bases agree with TRBD2. With V trimmed by 6 bases and J by 7 bases, 14 bases remained unmatched. Per the germline V gene, CDR1 is SNHLY and CDR2 is FYNNEI. The CDR3 is 16 residues long. CDR3 DNA sequence: TGTGCCAGCAGAGAGCGGGATCGCCTTTCGGGCGGGGAGCTGTTTTTT. Protein sequence: CASRERDRLSGGELFF.

This clonotype showed up just a few times. The chain recombines TRBV29-1 with TRBJ2-7; D assignment may be TRBD1 or TRBD2 (5 bases each). Trimming removed 4 bases at V and 4 bases at J, with 14 bases between. Looked up from germline, CDR1 is SQVTM and CDR2 is ANQGSEA. This CDR3 is built from 13 residues. The CDR3 coding sequence is TGCAGCGTTGGCCGTTCGGGGCGTTACGAGCAGTACTTC. This encodes CSVGRSGRYEQYF.

This clonotype has only a few counts. V gene TRBV20-1 combines with J gene TRBJ2-7; no reliable D call. Germline V gene lookup returns CDR1 DFQATT and CDR2 SNEGSKA (reference sequence). The CDR3 is 13 residues long. Trimming left V 3 bases short and J 3 bases short, with 12 bases between. The CDR3 is CSASYGSGYEQYF. The CDR3 DNA sequence: TGCAGTGCTAGTTACGGCTCGGGCTACGAGCAGTACTTC.

This clonotype was found a few times. This sequence joins TRBV5-1 and TRBJ2-3; D may be TRBD1 or TRBD2 (5 bases each). Trimming pared 7 bases from V and 8 bases from J, leaving 26 bases between. Germline V gene lookup returns CDR1 SGHRS and CDR2 YFSETQ. This CDR3 has 16 amino acids. CDR3 sequence: CASLIIGGLAWITQYF. The CDR3, as DNA: TGCGCCAGCCTCATCATTGGGGGTCTAGCATGGATTACGCAGTATTTT. Full variable domain (missing parts from reference TRBV5-1 and TRBJ2-3): KAGVTQTPRYLIKTRGQQVTLSCSPISGHRSVSWYQQTPGQGLQFLFEYFSETQRNKGNFPGRFSGRQFSNSRSEMNVSTLELGDSALYLCASLIIGGLAWITQYFGPGTRLTVL.

The genes are TRBV10-2 and TRBJ2-5; 8 bases fit TRBD1. V lost 0 bases to trimming and J lost 1 base; unmatched junction nucleotides: 4. The CDR3 totals 16 residues. The germline V gene has CDR1 WSHSY and CDR2 SAAADI. The CDR3 region is CASSESGTGFQETQYF. In DNA form, the CDR3 reads TGCGCCAGCAGTGAGTCAGGGACAGGCTTCCAAGAGACCCAGTACTTC.

The sample holds many counts of this clonotype. One junction end does not reproduce the germline sequence, and a read error may be involved. The V call is TRBV5-1, the J call TRBJ2-3; 8 bases line up with TRBD2. From germline, CDR1 is SGHRS and CDR2 YFSETQ. The CDR3 sequence is 15 residues long. In DNA, the CDR3 is TGTGCCAGCAGCTTAGCGGGACATTCCACAGATACGCAGTATTTT. Amino acid sequence: CASSLAGHSTDTQYF.

This clonotype was seen a few times. The chain carries TRBV24-1 and TRBJ1-2, with TRBD1 matching 9 bases. This CDR3 is 15 amino acids long. V shed 9 bases, J shed 4 bases, and the junction held 11 bases outside the gene matches. Germline V gives CDR1 KGHDR, CDR2 SFDVKD. The CDR3 DNA sequence: TGTGCCACCCAACCGGGACAGGGAACGAGCTATGGCTACACCTTC. Protein sequence: CATQPGQGTSYGYTF.

This chain links TRBV5-1 with TRBJ2-3, with D perhaps matching TRBD1 (5 bases). The CDR3 is 16 residues long. Trimming pared 6 bases from V and 0 bases from J, leaving 17 bases between. The germline CDR1 and CDR2 sequences are SGHRS and YFSETQ. The CDR3 spells CASKAGQISSTDTQYF. In DNA form, the CDR3 reads TGCGCCAGCAAAGCAGGGCAGATCTCTAGCACAGATACGCAGTATTTT.

This clonotype was seen repeatedly, ten times or more. This rearrangement joins TRBV3-1 to TRBJ2-5, with D possibly TRBD2 on 5 matching bases. Trimming took 4 bases from V and 2 from J, leaving 11 bases between them. Germline V gene sequence: CDR1 LGHDT, CDR2 YNNKEL (reference sequence). The CDR3 contains 14 residues. This chain's CDR3 is CASSLRRSQETQYF. The CDR3 DNA is TGTGCCAGCAGCCTAAGGAGGAGTCAAGAGACCCAGTACTTC.

This clonotype was picked up many times. V and J are TRBV7-9 and TRBJ2-2; 8 bases match TRBD2. The V gene end was trimmed by 8 bases and the J gene end by 0 bases; junction bases not matched to a gene: 2. The germline CDR1 and CDR2 sequences are SEHNR and FQNEAQ (reference sequence). The CDR3 runs to 14 residues. For the CDR3, the DNA is TGTGCCAGCCGGCGGGGGGCGAACACCGGGGAGCTGTTTTTT. Encoded protein: CASRRGANTGELFF.

This clonotype was seen just once. This chain uses TRBV5-5 with TRBJ1-3; a possible D gene is TRBD1 (5 bases). Trimming removed 1 base from V and 4 bases from J, with 6 bases in between. The CDR3 contains 13 residues. Per the germline V gene, CDR1 is SGHKS and CDR2 is YYEKEE (reference sequence). CDR3 region: CASSLKGGNTIYF. CDR3 bases: TGTGCCAGCAGCTTGAAGGGGGGAAACACCATATATTTT.

The sample holds many counts of this clonotype. The rearrangement uses TRBV12-3 or TRBV12-4 and TRBJ1-5, with a tentative D call TRBD1 (5 bases). With 0 bases removed from V and 5 bases from J, the gap between germline ends came to 14 bases. The CDR3 is 16 residues long. The CDR3 spells CASSLAGAGDHQPQHF. As DNA, the CDR3 is TGTGCCAGCAGTTTAGCAGGGGCAGGAGACCATCAGCCCCAGCATTTT.

This clonotype showed up just a few times. The V and J genes are TRBV20-1 and TRBJ2-1; TRBD2 matches 7 bases. Germline assignment: CDR1 DFQATT and CDR2 SNEGSKA (reference sequence). V dropped 2 bases and J dropped 4; count of bases not matched to a gene: 8. This CDR3 is 15 amino acids long. The DNA of the CDR3 is TGCAGTGCTAGACACCCCGGGAGGAAGTACAATGAGCAGTTCTTC. This gives the protein CSARHPGRKYNEQFF.

The chain combines TRBV7-8 with TRBJ2-3, with 8 bases lining up with TRBD2. The V segment lost 3 bases and the J segment 6 bases; nucleotides outside the gene matches: 14. This CDR3 region has 17 residues. Germline loops: CDR1 SGHVS, CDR2 FQNEAQ. The CDR3 DNA reads TGTGCCAGCAGCTTGACTAGTATGGGGACTAGAGGGGATACGCAGTATTTT. Encoded protein: CASSLTSMGTRGDTQYF.